These 9 T cell receptor beta chains originate from one sample sequenced in a study of blood T cell repertoires in COVID-19. Here immunoSEQ multiplex PCR was the method, and the copy in TCRdb shows in-frame clones only, minus some. Here the sample spans over 150,000 clones, 60% to 80% being singletons. The sample taken for sequencing was peripheral blood. The receptors derive from a woman between 65 and 79 years old with acute or convalescent COVID-19.

Concerning this clone itself: Germline is not matched at one junction end, which may reflect a read error. CDR3 residues: CSAGETGDNIEAFF. The CDR3 nucleotides read TGCAGCGCTGGCGAGACAGGAGATAACATTGAAGCTTTCTTT. The chain carries TRBV29-1 and TRBJ1-1; perhaps TRBD1 as D (6 bases). CDR3 size: 14 residues. Germline V gene data show CDR1 as SQVTM and CDR2 as ANQGSEA.

The chain carries TRBV6-5 and TRBJ2-3, with 8 bases fitting TRBD1. V was clipped by 4 bases and J by 8 bases; unmatched bases: 8. The CDR3 has 14 amino acids. Germline CDR1 reads MNHEY; CDR2 reads SVGAGI. DNA for the CDR3: TGTGCCAGCAGTTTACAGGGGGATCCCACTACGCAGTATTTT. Its protein product is CASSLQGDPTTQYF.

Remarks on this clone: One end of the junction fails to match germline, which may point to a read error. The gene calls are TRBV11-1 and TRBJ2-3, with 10 bases matching TRBD2. CDR3 length equals 13 residues. In germline, CDR1 is SGHAT, CDR2 FQDESV (reference sequence). The CDR3 region has the DNA TGTGCCAGCAGCCTAGCGGGAGCAGATACGCAGTATTTT. This encodes CASSLAGADTQYF.

This chain links TRBV7-9 with TRBJ2-6; tentative D call: TRBD1 (5 bases). V gave up 4 bases and J gave up 4 bases, with 11 bases separating them. Germline V CDR1 and CDR2: SEHNR, FQNEAQ (reference sequence). CDR3 length: 15 residues. CDR3 sequence reads: CASSSRTMGANVLTF. DNA for the CDR3: TGTGCCAGCAGCTCCCGGACAATGGGGGCCAACGTCCTGACTTTC. Filled out from reference TRBV7-9 and TRBJ2-6, the complete variable domain reads DTGVSQNPRHKITKRGQNVTFRCDPISEHNRLYWYRQTLGQGPEFLTYFQNEAQLEKSRLLSDRFSAERPKGSFSTLEIQRTEQGDSAMYLCASSSRTMGANVLTFGAGSRLTVL.

CDR3 nucleotide sequence: TGTGCCAGCAGTGAGTCTAGCGGGACTCTTATATACGAGCAGTACTTC. It is translated as CASSESSGTLIYEQYF. The chain uses TRBV2 and TRBJ2-7; 9 bases line up with TRBD2. Germline CDR1 reads SNHLY; CDR2 reads FYNNEI. The CDR3 is 16 residues long. V dropped 3 bases and J dropped 4; count of bases not matched to a gene: 10.

The chain recombines TRBV7-3 with TRBJ2-1; 7 bases map to TRBD2. Looked up from germline, CDR1 is SGHTA and CDR2 is FQGTGA. J gave up 0 bases and V 5 bases, and 13 bases lay outside the gene matches. The length of the CDR3 is 18 residues. The CDR3 protein is CASSPQASGYYSYNEQFF. As DNA, the CDR3 is TGTGCCAGCAGCCCACAGGCTAGCGGATATTACTCCTACAATGAGCAGTTCTTC.

The chain is built from TRBV19 and TRBJ2-2; TRBD2 is a possible D gene (7 bases). This CDR3 comprises 16 residues. Trimming removed 4 bases at V and 4 bases at J, with 16 bases between. Germline V gene sequence: CDR1 LNHDA, CDR2 SQIVND (reference sequence). Written as DNA, the CDR3 is TGTGCCAGTAGTAAACGGCTAGCGGACAGCACCGGGGAGCTGTTTTTT. Its translation: CASSKRLADSTGELFF.

This chain uses TRBV12-3 or TRBV12-4 with TRBJ2-5; D is unclear. The CDR3 contains 13 residues. With 6 bases removed from V and 3 bases from J, the gap between germline ends came to 11 bases. CDR3 region: CASRPHPEETQYF. The CDR3 DNA reads as TGTGCCAGCAGACCCCATCCGGAAGAGACCCAGTACTTC.

The V gene is TRBV3-1 (or the pseudogene TRBV3-2), the J gene TRBJ2-5; 8 nucleotides line up with TRBD1. V lost 4 bases and J lost 7; bases outside the gene matches: 8. CDR3 size: 14 residues. Germline-derived CDR1 and CDR2 are LGHDT and YNNKEL (reference sequence). CDR3 DNA: TGTGCCAGCAGCCTACAGGACAGGGAAGGGACCCAGTACTTC. It specifies CASSLQDREGTQYF.